Following are 9 T cell receptor beta chains from one sample sequenced in a study of control samples from healthy donors and cancer patients. Produced via immunoSEQ multiplex PCR; TCRdb's table is partial and in-frame only. This sample yields some 120,000 clones, of which around nine tenths are seen a single time; around 2.5% belongs to the top ten. The sample consisted of blood. The receptor source for this set is a man aged 18-30 years in good health.

This clone was seen only once. The gene calls are TRBV2 and TRBJ2-7; TRBD2 is a possible D gene (6 bases). Germline V gives CDR1 SNHLY, CDR2 FYNNEI. The CDR3 sequence is 12 residues long. Trimming removed 3 bases from V and 6 bases from J, with 9 bases in between. The CDR3 DNA sequence: TGTGCCAGCAGTGAGGGGGGTGGCGAGCAGTACTTC. Protein product: CASSEGGGEQYF.

DNA for the CDR3: TGCGCCAGCAGCCAAGACTCCGGATCTATGGGAAATTTTGGCTACACCTTC. Translation: CASSQDSGSMGNFGYTF. This rearrangement joins TRBV4-1 to TRBJ1-2; D gene uncertain. CDR3 size: 17 residues. Trimming removed 0 bases from V and 7 bases from J, with 21 bases in between. Per the germline V gene, CDR1 is MGHRA and CDR2 is YSYEKL.

The V call is TRBV3-1 (or the pseudogene TRBV3-2), the J call TRBJ2-1, with 9 bases aligning to TRBD2. The CDR3 runs 14 residues. Germline V gives CDR1 LGHDT, CDR2 YNNKEL (reference sequence). V trimming: 0 bases; J trimming: 12 bases; junction bases outside the gene matches: 6. CDR3 nucleotides: TGTGCCAGCAGCCAAGATCTATCAGCGGGAGGGCAGTTCTTC. It yields the protein CASSQDLSAGGQFF.

The V call is TRBV4-3, the J call TRBJ1-4, with D possibly being TRBD1 (5 bases). In germline, CDR1 is LGHNA, CDR2 YSLEER. V was trimmed by 0 bases and J by 4 bases, leaving 15 bases between them. The CDR3 contains 17 residues. CDR3 nucleotides: TGCGCCAGCAGCCAAGAAATCAGGGTGCTCCTTAATGAAAAACTGTTTTTT. It encodes CASSQEIRVLLNEKLFF.

Points on this clone: Other nucleotide sequences from this sample produce the same CDR3. The chain carries TRBV5-1 and TRBJ2-7, with D hard to call. Germline V gives CDR1 SGHRS, CDR2 YFSETQ. The V gene lost 0 bases and the J gene lost 6 bases, with 7 bases spanning the gap. The length of the CDR3 is 12 residues. CDR3 DNA sequence: TGCGCCAGCAGCTTGGACGTGCGCGAGCAGTACTTC. Its translation: CASSLDVREQYF.

This clone has only one observation. The chain employs TRBV3-1 (or the pseudogene TRBV3-2) and TRBJ1-1, with TRBD1 matching over 7 bases. This CDR3 contains 15 residues. The trim removed 5 bases at V and 4 bases at J, leaving 10 bases unmatched. Germline CDR1 reads LGHDT; CDR2 reads YNNKEL (reference sequence). Here the CDR3 DNA reads TGTGCCAGCAGCGGACGGGACAGCGGAGGCACTGAAGCTTTCTTT. Translating gives CASSGRDSGGTEAFF.

This clone has a single count. The chain recombines TRBV7-8 with TRBJ2-7; 9 bases align to TRBD2. The V and J ends lost 5 bases and 3 bases, in that order; junction bases with no gene match: 5. Germline-derived CDR1 and CDR2 are SGHVS and FQNEAQ. This CDR3 comprises 14 residues. The CDR3 coding sequence is TGTGCCAGCAGCCCGAGCGGGAGGATCTACGAGCAGTACGTC. This encodes CASSPSGRIYEQYV.

The CDR3 loop reads CASSSGTPQETQYF. The DNA of the CDR3 is TGTGCCAGCAGCAGCGGGACTCCTCAAGAGACCCAGTACTTC. The V and J genes are TRBV11-2 and TRBJ2-5, with TRBD2 identical over 7 bases. CDR3 length equals 14 residues. Germline V gives CDR1 SGHAT, CDR2 FQNNGV. Losses at the gene ends were 5 bases for V and 2 bases for J; bases not matched to a gene: 5. The variable domain in full, completed from reference TRBV11-2 and TRBJ2-5, reads EAGVAQSPRYKIIEKRQSVAFWCNPISGHATLYWYQQILGQGPKLLIQFQNNGVVDDSQLPKDRFSAERLKGVDSTLKIQPAKLEDSAVYLCASSSGTPQETQYFGPGTRLLVL.

This sequence joins TRBV3-1 (or the pseudogene TRBV3-2) and TRBJ1-5; 7 bases map to TRBD1. The J segment lost 1 base and the V segment lost 3 bases, leaving 12 bases of the junction unmatched. CDR3 length equals 18 residues. Germline assignment: CDR1 LGHDT and CDR2 YNNKEL (reference sequence). CDR3 bases: TGTGCCAGCAGCCAGGAATACAGGGGCCCCGGGAGCAATCAGCCCCAGCATTTT. This encodes CASSQEYRGPGSNQPQHF.